A single sample gave rise to the 26 T cell receptor beta chains below, sequenced in a study of T cells in Graves' hyperthyroidism and ophthalmopathy. Amplification targeted TCR beta CDR3 regions from RNA transcripts. HTBI primers drove first-round RT-PCR of the TCR CDR3. TCRdb re-called the multiplex PCR reads with MiXCR, one entry per CDR3 protein. The sample has about half a million distinct CDR3 sequences, about 20% seen once. The sequenced sample was blood. Every receptor here comes from a man between 40 and 49 years old with Graves' ophthalmopathy.

The chain is built from TRBV19 and TRBJ1-2, with TRBD1 matching 8 bases. The junction had 6 bases not matched to a gene; V was cut back by 5 bases and J by 7 bases. Germline values: CDR1 LNHDA, CDR2 SQIVND (reference sequence). The CDR3 runs 13 residues. The CDR3 is CASSDRGRSGYTF. DNA of the CDR3: TGTGCCAGTAGTGACAGGGGAAGAAGTGGCTACACCTTC. Full variable domain (rest looked up from reference TRBV19 and TRBJ1-2): DGGITQSPKYLFRKEGQNVTLSCEQNLNHDAMYWYRQDPGQGLRLIYYSQIVNDFQKGDIAEGYSVSREKKESFPLTVTSAQKNPTAFYLCASSDRGRSGYTFGSGTRLTVV.

Worth noting for this clonotype: Being one base from a much bigger clone, this may be a read error. V and J are TRBV11-1 and TRBJ1-1; 8 bases map to TRBD1. The CDR3 is made up of 15 amino acids. The germline gives CDR1 SGHAT, CDR2 FQDESV (reference sequence). The CDR3 coding sequence is TGTGTCAGCCTAGCGAACAGGGGGGCGAACACTGAAGCTTTCTTT. It yields the protein CVSLANRGANTEAFF.

The V call is TRBV6-1, the J call TRBJ1-2; D is perhaps TRBD1 (5 bases). CDR3 length: 14 residues. Germline V lookup: CDR1 MNHNS, CDR2 SASEGT. V was trimmed by 0 bases and J by 4 bases, leaving 9 bases between them. The CDR3 DNA reads as TGTGCCAGCAGTGAAGCGGGACCAGGCTATGGCTACACCTTC. It is translated as CASSEAGPGYGYTF.

Only a few counts were recorded for this clonotype. The V call is TRBV7-8, the J call TRBJ2-7; perhaps TRBD2 as D (5 bases). From germline, CDR1 is SGHVS and CDR2 FQNEAQ. V was trimmed by 6 bases and J by 3 bases, leaving 12 bases between them. The CDR3 spans 13 residues. CDR3 sequence reads: CASSYRGVYEQYF. DNA for the CDR3: TGTGCCAGCAGTTACCGGGGTGTCTACGAGCAGTACTTC.

The table lists this clonotype with many counts. This chain connects TRBV2 to TRBJ2-6; 8 bases fit TRBD1. Germline CDR1 and CDR2: SNHLY and FYNNEI. CDR3 length equals 16 residues. V dropped 10 bases and J dropped 0; count of bases not matched to a gene: 8. CDR3 sequence reads: CAIRQGRSSGANVLTF. The DNA for the CDR3 is TGTGCCATCCGACAGGGGCGAAGCTCTGGGGCCAACGTCCTGACTTTC.

This clonotype came up a few times. V gene TRBV6-1 combines with J gene TRBJ2-3, with 9 bases fitting TRBD2. The length of the CDR3 is 16 residues. Germline-derived CDR1 and CDR2 are MNHNS and SASEGT. V shed 7 bases and J 0 bases; nucleotides not matched to a gene: 8. CDR3: CASTTTSGRSTDTQYF. The CDR3 region has the DNA TGTGCCAGCACCACTACTAGCGGGCGAAGCACAGATACGCAGTATTTT.

This chain uses TRBV7-2 with TRBJ2-1; TRBD2 aligns across 7 bases. There are 14 residues in the CDR3. With 5 bases clipped from V and 10 bases from J, the junction kept 11 bases outside the gene matches. From germline, CDR1 is SGHTA and CDR2 FQGNSA. The chain's CDR3 is CASSTGLGGGEQFF. CDR3 in DNA: TGTGCCAGCAGCACAGGACTAGGAGGAGGGGAGCAGTTCTTC.

The table lists this clonotype with a few counts. The V and J genes are TRBV10-3 and TRBJ1-6; unclear D gene. The CDR3 loop spans 13 amino acids. Germline V gives CDR1 ENHRY, CDR2 SYGVKD. The germline V and J ends were trimmed by 7 bases and 7 bases, with 11 bases remaining between them. CDR3 sequence: CAIMTAQNSPLHF. CDR3 in DNA: TGTGCCATCATGACGGCTCAAAATTCACCCCTCCACTTT.

This clonotype has ten or more counts. The chain combines TRBV10-3 with TRBJ2-2, with 12 nucleotides matching TRBD2. Germline CDR1 and CDR2: ENHRY and SYGVKD. This CDR3 spans 18 amino acids. V dropped 4 bases and J dropped 0; count of bases not matched to a gene: 6. The CDR3 DNA sequence: TGTGCCATCAGTGGGACTAGCGGGGTTACCGCGAACACCGGGGAGCTGTTTTTT. This sequence encodes CAISGTSGVTANTGELFF.

The chain joins TRBV29-1 to TRBJ2-3, with 8 positions matching TRBD2. CDR1 is SQVTM and CDR2 is ANQGSEA in the germline V gene. After removal of 4 bases from V and 0 bases from J, the junction contained 6 bases not matched to a gene. The CDR3 totals 15 residues. CDR3 in amino acids: CSVVLAGGSTDTQYF. In nucleotides, the CDR3 is TGCAGCGTTGTCTTGGCGGGGGGAAGCACAGATACGCAGTATTTT.

The J gene is TRBJ2-7, the V gene TRBV3-1; the D is unclear. The length of the CDR3 is 16 residues. Deletions cut 4 bases from V and 5 bases from J, with 21 bases between. In germline, CDR1 is LGHDT, CDR2 YNNKEL (reference sequence). The CDR3 loop is CASSPTDGGNLDEQYF. In DNA form, the CDR3 reads TGTGCCAGCAGCCCGACCGACGGTGGGAATCTGGACGAGCAGTACTTC.

This chain uses TRBV20-1 with TRBJ2-1; tentatively, D is TRBD2 (6 bases). The CDR3 consists of 13 residues. Trimming removed 0 bases at V and 5 bases at J, with 8 bases between. Germline V gives CDR1 DFQATT, CDR2 SNEGSKA (reference sequence). The CDR3 is CSARDGGNNEQFF. DNA for the CDR3: TGCAGTGCTAGAGATGGGGGGAACAATGAGCAGTTCTTC.

The chain is built from TRBV29-1 and TRBJ2-4; 7 positions match TRBD1. V dropped 0 bases and J dropped 9; count of bases not matched to a gene: 11. The CDR3 is 15 amino acids. In germline, CDR1 is SQVTM, CDR2 ANQGSEA. DNA of the CDR3: TGCAGCGTTGAAGACCGGGACAGACCCATAGGCATTCAGTACTTC. Translating gives CSVEDRDRPIGIQYF. Full variable domain (missing parts from reference TRBV29-1 and TRBJ2-4): SAVISQKPSRDICQRGTSLTIQCQVDSQVTMMFWYRQQPGQSLTLIATANQGSEATYESGFVIDKFPISRPNLTFSTLTVSNMSPEDSSIYLCSVEDRDRPIGIQYFGAGTRLSVL.

About this clonotype itself: A much larger clone differs from this one at a single base, so this may be a read error. The chain has TRBV11-2 and TRBJ2-7; 7 bases fit TRBD1. CDR1 SGHAT and CDR2 FQNNGV come from the germline V gene. This CDR3 comprises 14 residues. CDR3 bases: TGTGCCTGCAGCTTACAGACAGGGCCCTACGAGCAGTACTTC. Its protein is CACSLQTGPYEQYF.

The chain joins TRBV4-1 to TRBJ1-2, with unresolved D. The length of the CDR3 is 15 residues. CDR1 is MGHRA, CDR2 YSYEKL, per germline. V lost 1 base and J lost 8, with 17 bases in between. CDR3 in DNA: TGCGCCAGCAGCCAAGGACCCCTACCAGAAGGCGGCTACACCTTC. It translates to CASSQGPLPEGGYTF.

This clonotype was counted only a few times. This chain links TRBV4-2 with TRBJ1-1; D is perhaps TRBD1 (6 bases). Per the germline V gene, CDR1 is LGHNA and CDR2 is YNFKEQ. This CDR3 is 12 amino acids long. The V and J ends lost 8 bases and 3 bases respectively, with 10 bases between them. The CDR3 sequence: CASGSGDTEAFF. The DNA for the CDR3 is TGTGCCAGCGGTTCAGGGGACACTGAAGCTTTCTTT.

V usage is TRBV27 and J usage is TRBJ2-4, with D possibly matching TRBD2 (5 bases). This CDR3 has 14 residues. Germline CDR1 MNHEY, CDR2 SMNVEV (reference sequence). Trimming stripped 0 bases from V and 6 bases from J, with 9 bases between. Here the CDR3 reads CASSLSQTRNIQYF. Here the CDR3 DNA reads TGTGCCAGCAGTTTATCCCAAACTAGAAACATTCAGTACTTC.

This clonotype has at least ten counts. The chain joins TRBV20-1 to TRBJ2-1, with 12 positions matching TRBD2. The CDR3 has 15 residues. After removal of 5 bases from V and 6 bases from J, the junction contained 8 bases not matched to a gene. CDR1 DFQATT and CDR2 SNEGSKA come from the germline V gene (reference sequence). CDR3 protein: CSALTPLAGGNEQFF. The CDR3 bases are TGCAGTGCTCTAACCCCACTAGCGGGGGGCAATGAGCAGTTCTTC.

The rearrangement joins TRBV20-1 to TRBJ2-7; 12 nucleotides match TRBD2. CDR1 is DFQATT and CDR2 is SNEGSKA in the germline V gene (reference sequence). The CDR3 extends over 16 amino acids. The J segment lost 1 base and the V segment lost 5 bases, leaving 9 bases of the junction unmatched. The CDR3 DNA is TGCAGTGCTCAGGGCGGGACTAGCGGGCTTTCCTACGAGCAGTACTTC. Protein product: CSAQGGTSGLSYEQYF.

This clonotype was counted ten times or more. This chain links TRBV7-3 with TRBJ2-7, with D perhaps given as TRBD1 or TRBD2 (6 bases each). V dropped 3 bases and J dropped 2 bases, with 14 bases sitting between them. CDR1 and CDR2 from the germline V gene are SGHTA and FQGTGA. The length of the CDR3 is 15 residues. The CDR3 DNA reads TGTGCCAGCAGCTTCGAGGGGGGCCTGGCCTACGAGCAGTACTTC. Amino acid sequence: CASSFEGGLAYEQYF. Using reference TRBV7-3 and TRBJ2-7 for the parts outside the CDR3, the full variable domain is GAGVSQTPSNKVTEKGKYVELRCDPISGHTALYWYRQSLGQGPEFLIYFQGTGAADDSGLPNDRFFAVRPEGSVSTLKIQRTERGDSAVYLCASSFEGGLAYEQYFGPGTRLTVT.

This clonotype appeared many times. The genes are TRBV30 and TRBJ1-1, with a weak D call TRBD1 (5 bases). Germline V CDR1 and CDR2: GTSNPN, SVGIG (reference sequence). Trimming shortened V by 3 bases and J by 2 bases, and 13 bases separated the two germline ends. The CDR3 contains 14 residues. The CDR3 is CAWRDRSKNTEAFF. CDR3 in DNA: TGTGCCTGGAGAGACAGATCCAAAAACACTGAAGCTTTCTTT.

This clonotype was recorded many times. The V gene is TRBV28, the J gene TRBJ2-7; no clear D. The CDR3 length is 12 residues. Trimming stripped 3 bases from V and 2 bases from J, with 5 bases between. Germline V gives CDR1 MDHEN, CDR2 SYDVKM. In DNA form, the CDR3 reads TGTGCCAGCAGTTTGCCTGCCTACGAGCAGTACTTC. It encodes CASSLPAYEQYF.

A remark on this clonotype: Sequence at one end of the junction differs from germline and may be a read error. The CDR3, as DNA: TGTGTCAGCACCCCTGGACTATCCCGGGGGAATGAGCAGTTCTTC. This encodes CVSTPGLSRGNEQFF. V gene TRBV7-2 combines with J gene TRBJ2-1; possible D gene TRBD2, 6 bases. The CDR3 has 15 amino acids. The germline V gene encodes CDR1 SGHTA and CDR2 FQGNSA.

Remarks on this clonotype: A much larger clone lies a single base off, so this may be a read error. The chain couples TRBV18 to TRBJ2-5, with D tentatively TRBD2 (5 bases). Trimming left V 5 bases short and J 5 bases short, with 12 bases between. This CDR3 has 13 residues. Germline assignment: CDR1 KGHSH and CDR2 LQKENI. The CDR3 DNA reads as TGTGCCAGCTCAGGTCGGGGAGTGGAGACCCAGTACTTC. It yields the protein CASSGRGVETQYF. Complete variable domain (other parts from reference TRBV18 and TRBJ2-5): NAGVMQNPRHLVRRRGQEARLRCSPMKGHSHVYWYRQLPEEGLKFMVYLQKENIIDESGMPKERFSAEFPKEGPSILRIQQVVRGDSAAYFCASSGRGVETQYFGPGTRLLVL.

The CDR3 loop reads CASSELGGQNEQYF. In DNA form, the CDR3 reads TGTGCCAGCAGTGAGCTGGGGGGGCAAAACGAGCAGTACTTC. This chain uses TRBV6-1 with TRBJ2-7; D possibly corresponds to TRBD2 (7 bases). CDR1 MNHNS and CDR2 SASEGT come from the germline V gene. CDR3 length equals 14 residues. V lost 3 bases and J lost 5, with 14 bases in between.

At least ten counts were recorded for this clonotype. The chain employs TRBV30 and TRBJ2-3; TRBD2 agrees at 7 bases. CDR1 is GTSNPN, CDR2 SVGIG, per germline (reference sequence). CDR3 length equals 10 residues. Unmatched junction bases numbered 0, after V lost 8 bases and J lost 4 bases. The CDR3 DNA follows: TGTGCCCGGGGGGCAGATACGCAGTATTTT. Its translation: CARGADTQYF.